This T cell receptor (beta chain) emerged from a study of shared clonotypes between healthy human individuals. In replicate PCRs of sorted subsets, approximately 210 ng DNA, roughly 27,000 T cell genomes, was used. Using immunoSEQ multiplex PCR, the repertoire was profiled, and TCRdb retains in-frame clones only, with some absent. The table has some 1,900,000 clones, over 85% seen once. CDR3 length: 13 residues. V was clipped by 5 bases and J by 8 bases, with 13 bases between them. CDR1 is SEHNR, CDR2 FQNEAQ, per germline (reference sequence). Terminally differentiated effector memory CD45RA+ cells were excluded from the naive CD8 cells, which were CD45RO-negative and positively selected for CCR7.

The material sequenced was naive CD8+ T cells sorted from blood. This TCR was sampled from a man aged 18 to 29 in good health. The chain carries TRBV7-9 and TRBJ2-1; D remains unclear. The CDR3 sequence: CASSDPVGDEQFF. CDR3 nucleotide sequence: TGTGCCAGCAGCGACCCAGTCGGAGATGAGCAGTTCTTC.